A selection of T cell receptor beta chains follows, all from one sample in a study of blood T cell repertoires in COVID-19. The repertoire was sequenced with immunoSEQ multiplex PCR; TCRdb's copy has only in-frame clones and lacks some. The profile covers 200,000 to 300,000 clones, with 65% to 90% appearing a single time and about 2% taken by the ten largest. The sequenced sample was peripheral blood. The receptor set was obtained from a man in his forties or fifties who had recovered from COVID-19. The CDR3 runs from the conserved cysteine through the conserved F or W. Fields, in order: CDR3 protein, CDR3 DNA, CDR3 length, D gene, V gene, J gene, clone size. The D gene is left open where the match is weak. Clone size is stated in some rows and not others, as once, few, many or a class when expanded.

CDR3 protein: CASRYREGETQYF
CDR3 DNA: TGTGCCAGCAGATACAGGGAGGGGGAGACCCAGTACTTC
CDR3 length: 13
D gene: .
V gene: TRBV2
J gene: TRBJ2-5
clone size: .

CDR3 protein: CASSPRGLAGGLSDEQYF
CDR3 DNA: TGTGCCAGCTCACCCCGTGGACTAGCGGGGGGACTCAGCGACGAGCAGTACTTC
CDR3 length: 18
D gene: TRBD2
V gene: TRBV18
J gene: TRBJ2-7
clone size: .

CDR3 protein: CASSQDGQGPGEQYF
CDR3 DNA: TGCGCCAGCAGCCAAGATGGGCAGGGTCCGGGCGAGCAGTACTTC
CDR3 length: 15
D gene: .
V gene: TRBV4-3
J gene: TRBJ2-7
clone size: .

CDR3 protein: CASSGPLAIRDTNYGYTF
CDR3 DNA: TGTGCCAGCAGCGGACCCCTGGCAATTCGGGACACAAACTATGGCTACACCTTC
CDR3 length: 18
D gene: .
V gene: TRBV5-6
J gene: TRBJ1-2
clone size: .

CDR3 protein: CATQGARQPQHF
CDR3 DNA: TGCGCCACCCAGGGGGCGCGTCAGCCCCAGCATTTT
CDR3 length: 12
D gene: TRBD1
V gene: TRBV10-1
J gene: TRBJ1-5
clone size: .

CDR3 protein: CASSILPTGIGGYTF
CDR3 DNA: TGTGCCAGTAGTATCCTCCCGACAGGGATCGGGGGCTACACCTTC
CDR3 length: 15
D gene: TRBD1
V gene: TRBV19
J gene: TRBJ1-2
clone size: .

CDR3 protein: CASSIITGVPGELFF
CDR3 DNA: TGTGCCAGTAGTATCATCACGGGAGTCCCCGGGGAGCTGTTTTTT
CDR3 length: 15
D gene: .
V gene: TRBV19
J gene: TRBJ2-2
clone size: .

CDR3 protein: CATSDPSGETQYF
CDR3 DNA: TGTGCCACCAGTGATCCCTCAGGGGAGACCCAGTACTTC
CDR3 length: 13
D gene: .
V gene: TRBV24-1
J gene: TRBJ2-5
clone size: .

CDR3 protein: CASSVGLAGVETQYF
CDR3 DNA: TGTGCCAGCAGCGTAGGACTAGCGGGAGTTGAGACCCAGTACTTC
CDR3 length: 15
D gene: TRBD2
V gene: TRBV9
J gene: TRBJ2-5
clone size: .

CDR3 protein: CASSYSRVNRGAAYEQYF
CDR3 DNA: TGTGCCAGCAGTTACTCGAGAGTAAACCGCGGGGCCGCCTACGAGCAGTACTTC
CDR3 length: 18
D gene: .
V gene: TRBV6-2/TRBV6-3
J gene: TRBJ2-7
clone size: once

CDR3 protein: CASSWTSGAGQYF
CDR3 DNA: TGTGCCAGCAGTTGGACTAGCGGAGCCGGGCAGTACTTC
CDR3 length: 13
D gene: TRBD2
V gene: TRBV6-2/TRBV6-3
J gene: TRBJ2-7
clone size: .

CDR3 protein: CASSLSSGDYSYEQYF
CDR3 DNA: TGTGCCAGCAGTTTATCTAGCGGGGATTACTCCTACGAGCAGTACTTC
CDR3 length: 16
D gene: TRBD2
V gene: TRBV27
J gene: TRBJ2-7
clone size: .

CDR3 protein: CASSFGQSRIAEAFF
CDR3 DNA: TGTGCCAGCAGCTTCGGACAGAGCCGAATCGCTGAAGCTTTCTTT
CDR3 length: 15
D gene: .
V gene: TRBV7-9
J gene: TRBJ1-1
clone size: once

CDR3 protein: CAISARSTSAYNEQFF
CDR3 DNA: TGTGCCATCAGTGCGAGATCGACTAGCGCCTACAATGAGCAGTTCTTC
CDR3 length: 16
D gene: TRBD2
V gene: TRBV10-3
J gene: TRBJ2-1
clone size: .

CDR3 protein: CASSWDSGNYGYTF
CDR3 DNA: TGTGCCAGCAGCTGGGACAGCGGTAACTATGGCTACACCTTC
CDR3 length: 14
D gene: TRBD1
V gene: TRBV11-3
J gene: TRBJ1-2
clone size: .